The T cell receptor (beta chain) described here comes from a study of shared clonotypes between healthy human individuals. The length of the CDR3 is 15 residues. V lost 4 bases and J lost 7; bases outside the gene matches: 7. Overall study results and limits: Shared clonotypes across all four donors exceeded non-shared ones in generation probability. In several donors, approximately 5% of naive CD4 clonotypes appeared in common.

For this clone: The antigen is unknown.

In the study's own analysis: With immunoSEQ giving junction-only sequences and no quality scores, filtering differed. Using immunoSEQ multiplex PCR, the repertoire was profiled, and TCRdb retains in-frame clones only, with some absent. D and trimming come from the DNA, and the V and J calls and clone size come from that table. The sample has roughly 1,100,000 clones; 75% are singletons. The V call is TRBV5-3, the J call TRBJ2-1, with 11 positions matching TRBD2. TRBV5-3 is placed among ORFs of uncertain function. The receptor's source is a man between 18 and 29 years old in good health. Sample: memory CD4+ T cells sorted from blood. Subset specified: CD45RA-negative fraction. The CDR3 coding sequence is TGTGCCAGAAGCCCCGTCGGGACTAGCGGTAATGAGCAGTTCTTC. Translation gives CARSPVGTSGNEQFF.